Included here is one T cell receptor (beta chain) sequence, with context. The sample comes from a study of shared clonotypes between healthy human individuals. Some clones are missing from TCRdb's copy, which holds only in-frame ones; the method was immunoSEQ multiplex PCR. The sample has some 1,900,000 clones, 85% to 95% seen once. CD45RO-negative CD8 cells positively selected for CCR7 made up the naive population, which excluded terminally differentiated effector memory CD45RA+ cells. Germline CDR1 is SGHDT and CDR2 is YYEEEE. V lost 3 bases and J 0 bases, leaving 12 bases between the germline ends. The CDR3 has 15 amino acids.

This clonotype was sampled from a man aged 18 to 29 in good health. The chain has TRBV5-6 and TRBJ2-5; no firm D call. What was sequenced was naive CD8+ T cells sorted from blood. The CDR3: CASSSQERYQETQYF. The DNA for the CDR3 is TGTGCCAGCAGCTCCCAGGAGAGGTACCAAGAGACCCAGTACTTC.